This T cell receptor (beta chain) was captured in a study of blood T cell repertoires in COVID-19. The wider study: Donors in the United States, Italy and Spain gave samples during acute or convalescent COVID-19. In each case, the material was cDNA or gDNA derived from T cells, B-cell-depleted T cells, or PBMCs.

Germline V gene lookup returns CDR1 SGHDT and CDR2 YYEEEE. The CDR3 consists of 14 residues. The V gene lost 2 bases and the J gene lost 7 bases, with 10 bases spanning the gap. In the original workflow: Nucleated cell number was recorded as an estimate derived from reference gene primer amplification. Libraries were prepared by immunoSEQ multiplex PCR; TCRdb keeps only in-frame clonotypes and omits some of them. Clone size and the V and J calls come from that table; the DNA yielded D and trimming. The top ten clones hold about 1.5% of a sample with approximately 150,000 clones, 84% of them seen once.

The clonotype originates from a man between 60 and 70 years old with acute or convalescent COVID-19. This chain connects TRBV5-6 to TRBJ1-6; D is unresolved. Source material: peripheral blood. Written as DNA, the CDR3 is TGTGCCAGCAGCTTCGGGAGCTCAAATTCACCCCTCCACTTT. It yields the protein CASSFGSSNSPLHF.